What follows are 4 T cell receptor beta chains derived from one specimen sequenced in a study of cytomegalovirus exposure and HLA in healthy donors. The PCR made use of 60 Vbeta and 13 Jbeta primers. The method was immunoSEQ multiplex PCR; TCRdb's version includes in-frame clones alone and lacks a portion of them. The sample has around 210,000 clones, 80% to 90% seen once. Sequencing was done on a sample of PBMCs. The receptors were gathered from a girl under 10 years old in good health and CMV-seronegative.

The chain couples TRBV10-3 to TRBJ2-5, with TRBD2 matching 12 bases. Trimming cost V 10 bases and J 0 bases; bases outside gene matches: 15. The CDR3 length is 18 residues. Germline V gives CDR1 ENHRY, CDR2 SYGVKD. The CDR3 reads CATRSEPGLAGYQETQYF. CDR3 bases: TGTGCCACACGCTCCGAACCGGGACTAGCGGGTTACCAAGAGACCCAGTACTTC.

This chain uses TRBV2 with TRBJ1-5; 7 bases are a match to TRBD1. With V trimmed by 4 bases and J by 0 bases, 9 bases remained unmatched. The CDR3 is 17 residues long. CDR1 SNHLY and CDR2 FYNNEI come from the germline V gene. This CDR3 reads CASSGQGQTYSNQPQHF. The DNA of the CDR3 is TGTGCCAGCAGTGGACAGGGACAGACCTATAGCAATCAGCCCCAGCATTTT.

This chain links TRBV30 with TRBJ1-2; D call uncertain. This CDR3 has 16 residues. Trimming cost V 0 bases and J 5 bases, with 19 bases left between them. Germline V gene lookup returns CDR1 GTSNPN and CDR2 SVGIG (reference sequence). The CDR3 bases are TGTGCCTGGAGTGTACACCGTCAGGTCTACTTTTATGGCTACACCTTC. Translated: CAWSVHRQVYFYGYTF. The full variable domain, with the rest looked up from reference TRBV30 and TRBJ1-2, is SQTIHQWPATLVQPVGSPLSLECTVEGTSNPNLYWYRQAAGRGLQLLFYSVGIGQISSEVPQNLSASRPQDRQFILSSKKLLLSDSGFYLCAWSVHRQVYFYGYTFGSGTRLTVV.

The CDR3 DNA reads TGTGCCAGCAGTGGCGGACAGGTTCCAGATACGCAGTATTTT. Amino acids: CASSGGQVPDTQYF. The V call is TRBV2, the J call TRBJ2-3; 7 positions match TRBD1. The germline gives CDR1 SNHLY, CDR2 FYNNEI. J lost 4 bases, V lost 4 bases, and 5 bases had no gene match. This CDR3 is built from 14 residues.